This TCR beta chain was profiled in a study of cytomegalovirus exposure and HLA in healthy donors. This PCR relied on a set of 60 Vbeta primers and 13 Jbeta primers. Clones were sequenced by immunoSEQ multiplex PCR, and TCRdb holds only the in-frame ones, with some missing. Seen here are more than 85,000 clones, roughly three quarters observed once, and the top ten hold 9.6%. Germline V lookup: CDR1 MDHEN, CDR2 SYDVKM. CDR3 length equals 12 residues. With V trimmed by 6 bases and J by 3 bases, 2 bases remained unmatched. Input material: PBMCs. The genes are TRBV28 and TRBJ2-7; 7 bases are shared with TRBD1. This sequence was found in a male donor in good health and CMV-seropositive. In nucleotides, the CDR3 is TGTGCCAGCAGCGGGACAGTCTACGAGCAGTACTTC. Translated: CASSGTVYEQYF.